This TCR beta chain is from a study of identical twins (dated by TCRdb to about 2016). Broadly, across the study: The study deep-sequenced TCR alpha and beta repertoires from monozygotic twins, unrelated adults of various ages and cord blood to test whether fetal clonotypes persist. Replicate twin experiments were performed at different times using different library preparation protocols to rule out contamination.

Every donor in the study was a healthy Caucasian. Three pairs of female monozygotic twins, all aged about 18 to 30 years, were included in the twin cohort. Positive isolation kits from Invitrogen were used to isolate the CD4+ and CD8+ T cell populations. What the study reported, not specific to this receptor: Compared with coincidental sharing between unrelated individuals, out-of-frame TCR alpha sequences shared between twins showed an excess of sequences with low generation probability. Because the same donors could not be followed over many years, conclusions were based on cross-sectional statistical analysis. Fewer insertions were carried by abundant cord blood beta clonotypes; a weaker similar trend was observed in young adult naive repertoires, while no such trend was observed in memory repertoires. In monozygotic twins, recombination models systematically underestimated out-of-frame TCR alpha sharing, but the models matched the sharing seen between unrelated individuals. Invariant T cells such as MAIT and iNKT could partly confound zero-insertion analyses, though diverse VJ usage argued against this for most clonotypes. The excess sharing between twins in beta out-of-frame sequences was weaker because fewer shared sequences reduced the signal-to-noise ratio.

At least ten counts were recorded for this clonotype. No antigen is known for it. Base qualities are missing; no much larger clone stands one base away. Here V drops 6 bases and J drops 7 bases, and the junction holds 10 bases not matched to any gene. From cysteine to phenylalanine, the CDR3 is 15 amino acids long. The sequence is cut down to CDR3 DNA, 45 bases in frame from base 1. Libraries came from 5' RACE. The instrument was an Illumina HiSeq 2000. A universal primer binding site was introduced by template switching, and a unique molecular identifier was present in the final cDNA, enabling accurate counting of TCR cDNA molecules. First-strand cDNA for TCR alpha and beta chains was synthesized from specific primers in the conserved constant-segment region. To control for contamination, each cDNA library was double barcoded with a SMART-Mk sample barcode plus Illumina barcodes. TruSeq adapter sequences along with Illumina sample barcodes were introduced in two successive PCR steps. Sequencing of the TCR alpha and beta cDNA libraries was done on the Illumina HiSeq platform using custom primers. The authors' analysis ran thus. MiGEC was used to process raw reads and extract unique molecular identifiers, and MiXCR was used to find CDR3 positions. For each individual, recombination models were inferred using an EM algorithm with the repgenHMM and IGoR tools. The analysis of shared clonotypes was done with the tcR package in R, with sharing normalized by the product of cloneset sizes. Out-of-frame nonproductive sequences were analyzed to study raw recombination free of thymic and clonal selection effects. Through fastp at Q25 and MiXCR, TCRdb rebuilt clones from the public reads, retaining in-frame beta chains. When rows share a CDR3 protein, they turn into one entry using the most common DNA and genes. V and J calls and clone size were set by TCRdb, not the authors. This sample gives 450,000 to 600,000 distinct CDR3 sequences in total; more than 20% of them show up just once. The ten most abundant clones make up 0.48% of the sample.

Separately, the same data were catalogued under a study of yellow fever vaccine responses in identical twins. The second study also describes: According to the authors, the vaccine-induced T cell response in identical twins seemed to be partly convergent and partly specific to each individual. In the study, vaccine-responding T cell clones were precisely tracked in identical twins.

This sequence was found in a woman aged 18-29 years in good health. The chain links TRBV12-3 or TRBV12-4 with TRBJ2-1; 9 nucleotides in the junction match TRBD1. Sequencing was performed on CD4+ T cells sorted from blood. The DNA sequence is as follows: TGTGCCAGCAGCAAACCGGGACAGGGAGGTAATGAGCAGTTCTTC. Translation gives CASSKPGQGGNEQFF.